A selection of T cell receptor beta chains follows, all from one sample in a study of blood T cell repertoires in COVID-19. Profiled with immunoSEQ multiplex PCR; TCRdb holds only in-frame clones, not every one. This sample has 400,000 or so clones; roughly 89% occur once, and the top ten carry 0.7% to 1%. The specimen was peripheral blood. These receptors all come from a man between 18 and 29 years old with COVID-19, enrolled during active disease. The conserved cysteine and the conserved F or W are not part of the CDR3 here.

V,J,CDR3
TRBV3-1/TRBV3-2,TRBJ1-6,ASSLWTSSSYNSPLH
TRBV6-5,TRBJ1-1,ASSNRGYTEAF
TRBV5-1,TRBJ2-1,ASSLYRRESNEQF
TRBV30,TRBJ2-7,AWREDRNKVEQY
TRBV7-6,TRBJ2-7,ASSPSTGATYEQY
TRBV18,TRBJ2-5,ASSPDRTGTGRETQY
TRBV13,TRBJ2-7,ASRVHGSTYEQY
TRBV11-2,TRBJ2-7,ASSYRDEQY
TRBV3-1/TRBV3-2,TRBJ2-2,ASIQRESGELF
TRBV5-4,TRBJ1-2,ASSLPVGDYGYT
TRBV7-2,TRBJ1-2,ASSPFRGSSYT
TRBV19,TRBJ1-1,ASSMGAASFTLNTEAF
TRBV15,TRBJ2-7,ATSREKGLASYEQY
TRBV6-2/TRBV6-3,TRBJ2-7,ASSYAIPGQAYEQY
TRBV7-9,TRBJ2-7,ASSTGVLYEQY
TRBV6-2/TRBV6-3,TRBJ1-1,ASSYSRSGGAF
TRBV4-1,TRBJ2-2,ASSQEIGGNTGELF
TRBV19,TRBJ2-7,ASRPQGNIPYEQY
TRBV7-3,TRBJ2-5,ASSLTQTGPETQY
TRBV5-8,TRBJ2-1,ASSLELAGTNEQF
TRBV7-8,TRBJ1-2,ASSPLGGGYT
TRBV10-3,TRBJ2-1,AIMRGPYNEQF
TRBV30,TRBJ1-1,AWSVFTGATEAF
TRBV2,TRBJ2-7,ASRVAGLPYEQY
TRBV27,TRBJ2-3,ASSLSAVFGTQY
TRBV29-1,TRBJ2-1,SVEGASDEQF
TRBV7-8,TRBJ2-1,ASSYLGTPSYNEQF